The entry that follows covers one T cell receptor (beta chain) sequence. Germline lookup yields CDR1 SNHLY and CDR2 FYNNEI. The CDR3 totals 16 residues. Deletions cut 5 bases from V and 4 bases from J, with 18 bases between. This sample was taken from a study of shared clonotypes between healthy human individuals. The study ran the assay at deep level. Sequencing used immunoSEQ multiplex PCR; TCRdb keeps in-frame clones, though not all of them. The data contain 470,000 or so clones, roughly 80% of them seen just once; the ten biggest clones take up about 13%. The study drew all its donors from Caucasian adults living in Nashville, Tennessee.

Material: PBMCs. The origin of this receptor is a woman in her thirties or forties in good health. Some clones in this sample may be carry-over from other donors' samples. The V and J genes are TRBV2 and TRBJ2-1; D is perhaps TRBD1 or TRBD2 (5 bases each). CDR3 loop: CASSHRGALRYNEQFF. The CDR3, as DNA: TGTGCCAGCAGTCACAGAGGGGCCCTCAGGTACAATGAGCAGTTCTTC.